The entry below describes one T cell receptor beta chain. V dropped 3 bases and J dropped 8; count of bases not matched to a gene: 7. Germline V gene sequence: CDR1 SGHVS, CDR2 FNYEAQ. The CDR3 extends over 15 amino acids. The data originate from a study of blood T cell repertoires in COVID-19. Study-level information: Samples of COVID-19 (acute and convalescent) were obtained from the United States, Italy and Spain. Sources were T cells, B-cell-depleted T cells, or PBMCs; the material itself was cDNA or gDNA.

Original processing notes: Reference gene primer amplification in the assay estimated nucleated cell counts. Generated by immunoSEQ multiplex PCR, the TCRdb table keeps only in-frame clones and is missing some. From that table come the V and J calls and clone size; the DNA was used to work out D and trimming. The sample gives more than 200,000 clones, 86% of which show up once; 2% to 2.5% is in the top ten. The receptor was isolated from a woman between 50 and 59 years old with acute or convalescent COVID-19. The chain carries TRBV7-6 and TRBJ1-4; 9 bases are shared with TRBD1. Sample: peripheral blood. As DNA, the CDR3 is TGTGCCAGCAGCTTGACCGGGACAGGGCAAGAAAAACTGTTTTTT. Protein product: CASSLTGTGQEKLFF.